This T cell receptor beta chain appears in the sequencing data of a study of T cells after posttransplantation cyclophosphamide. The ends lost 3 bases at V and 6 bases at J; junction bases unmatched: 17. CDR1 and CDR2 from the germline V gene are SGHAT and FQNNGV. The CDR3 sequence is 18 residues long. Study-wide results and caveats: Donor CD8+ memory clones often dominated recipient blood repertoires at later times. TRB clonality was highly associated with recipient CMV seropositivity and reactivation.

Some clones are missing from TCRdb's copy, which holds only in-frame ones; the method was immunoSEQ multiplex PCR. The sample has approximately 52,000 clones; about 86% are singletons. Worth noting for this clone: Its antigen is unidentified.

The rearrangement uses TRBV11-2 and TRBJ2-1; 7 bases are shared with TRBD1. The receptor was isolated from a man under 40 with a blood cancer, CMV-positive, and with a related stem cell donor. The sequencing sample was made of PBMCs. CDR3 nucleotide sequence: TGTGCCAGCAGCTTTAGACAGGGTTTGAGACCCCGTCCCAATGAGCAGTTCTTC. It specifies CASSFRQGLRPRPNEQFF.